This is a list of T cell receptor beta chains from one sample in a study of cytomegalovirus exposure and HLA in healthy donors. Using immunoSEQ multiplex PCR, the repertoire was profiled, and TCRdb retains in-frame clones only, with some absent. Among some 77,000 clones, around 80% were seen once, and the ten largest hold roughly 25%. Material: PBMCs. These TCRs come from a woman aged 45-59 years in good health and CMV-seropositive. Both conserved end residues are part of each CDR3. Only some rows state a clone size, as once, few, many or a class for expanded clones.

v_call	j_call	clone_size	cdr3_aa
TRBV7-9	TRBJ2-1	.	CASSQGLAGVNEQFF
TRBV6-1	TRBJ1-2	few	CASRTGAGGYTF
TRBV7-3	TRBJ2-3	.	CASSPMGASGADTQYF
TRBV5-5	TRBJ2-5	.	CASSSDGTLRETQYF
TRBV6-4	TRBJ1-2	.	CASSDSAEGYGYTF
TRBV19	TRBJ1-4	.	CASSIVRGVGEKLFF
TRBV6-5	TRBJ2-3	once	CASSYSNYPSTDTQYF
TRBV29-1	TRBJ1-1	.	CSVAGTGFTEAFF
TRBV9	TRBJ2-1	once	CASSAGTWQVEQFF
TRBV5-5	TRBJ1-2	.	CASSLKEDSSRGYGYTF
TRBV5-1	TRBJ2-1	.	CASSRIPSGGSSYNEQFF
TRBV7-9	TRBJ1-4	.	CASSFRGRQEKLFF
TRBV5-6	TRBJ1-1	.	CASSSPPPRGMNTEAFF
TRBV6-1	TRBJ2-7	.	CASSQGSSYEQYF
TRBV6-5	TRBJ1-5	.	CASSYSRWGGQPQHF
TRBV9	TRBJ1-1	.	CASSGGREVNTEAFF
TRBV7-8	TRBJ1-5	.	CASSLKRQGADQPQHF
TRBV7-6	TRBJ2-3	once	CASSLIKDTQYF
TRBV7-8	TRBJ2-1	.	CASSAQGVAYNEQFF
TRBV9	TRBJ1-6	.	CASSVASQGGNSPLHF
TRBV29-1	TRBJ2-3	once	CSVAAGGPPISTDTQYF
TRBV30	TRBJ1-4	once	CACNPRQGVREKLFF
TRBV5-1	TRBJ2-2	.	CASSGTGGANTGELFF
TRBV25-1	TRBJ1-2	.	CASSELLNYGYTF
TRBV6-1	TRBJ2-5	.	CASSEVEGVATQYF
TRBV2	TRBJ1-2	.	CASSPLQGTGYTF
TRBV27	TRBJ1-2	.	CASRTLGQVYGYTF
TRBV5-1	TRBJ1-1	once	CASSLFFSGSGVNTEAFF
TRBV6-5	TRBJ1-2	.	CASSRGVDYGYTF